The 23 T cell receptor beta chains below all came from one sample that was sequenced in a study of blood T cell repertoires in COVID-19 (dated by TCRdb to 2020 to 2021). Libraries came from the immunoSEQ multiplex PCR assay. TCRdb carries this immuneACCESS record with in-frame sequences only. Its versions omit some clonotypes, under half of them owing to an unresolved V gene in the studies checked, with the rest unexplained. The sample table lists fewer than 80,000 clones, approximately 80% of them with a count of one. More than 13% of the sample is held by the ten biggest clonotypes. Material: peripheral blood. Source of these receptors: a man aged 55 to 70 with COVID-19, enrolled during active disease.

V usage is TRBV27 and J usage is TRBJ1-3, with 7 bases lining up with TRBD1. V lost 7 bases and J lost 0; bases outside the gene matches: 9. Germline-derived CDR1 and CDR2 are MNHEY and SMNVEV (reference sequence). This CDR3 has 16 amino acids. The CDR3 loop reads CASIIRQGTSGNTIYF. Written as DNA, the CDR3 is TGTGCCAGCATAATTCGACAGGGTACCTCTGGAAACACCATATATTTT.

The genes are TRBV30 and TRBJ2-7; 7 bases match TRBD1. With 0 bases clipped from V and 6 bases from J, the junction kept 2 bases outside the gene matches. Germline V CDR1 and CDR2: GTSNPN, SVGIG (reference sequence). The CDR3 extends over 12 amino acids. The CDR3 reads CAWSVAGGEQYF. The DNA for the CDR3 is TGTGCCTGGAGTGTAGCAGGGGGCGAGCAGTACTTC. The complete variable domain, with remaining parts taken from reference TRBV30 and TRBJ2-7, reads SQTIHQWPATLVQPVGSPLSLECTVEGTSNPNLYWYRQAAGRGLQLLFYSVGIGQISSEVPQNLSASRPQDRQFILSSKKLLLSDSGFYLCAWSVAGGEQYFGPGTRLTVT.

The CDR3 DNA follows: TGCGCCAGCAGCATCTACGGGCCCCTCGAAAGGGGGACAGATACGCAGTATTTT. Translated: CASSIYGPLERGTDTQYF. The gene calls are TRBV4-1 and TRBJ2-3, with D perhaps TRBD1 (6 bases). Germline V gene sequence: CDR1 MGHRA, CDR2 YSYEKL. This CDR3 has 18 residues. V lost 5 bases to trimming and J lost 3 bases, with 24 bases between them.

J is TRBJ2-5 and V is TRBV4-2; the D gene is possibly TRBD2 (6 bases). V was clipped by 5 bases and J by 2 bases, with 15 bases between them. The length of the CDR3 is 15 residues. Per germline, CDR1 LGHNA and CDR2 YNFKEQ. CDR3 amino acids: CASSAVGGVQETQYF. Here the CDR3 DNA reads TGTGCCAGCAGCGCAGTTGGCGGGGTACAAGAGACCCAGTACTTC.

V gene TRBV30 combines with J gene TRBJ1-2; D is perhaps TRBD1 (5 bases). Germline V gives CDR1 GTSNPN, CDR2 SVGIG (reference sequence). Trimming shortened V by 3 bases and J by 5 bases, and 10 bases separated the two germline ends. CDR3 length: 12 residues. The CDR3 DNA is TGTGCCTGGAGCCCAGGGCTATATGGCTACACCTTC. This translates into CAWSPGLYGYTF. The full variable domain, with the rest looked up from reference TRBV30 and TRBJ1-2, is SQTIHQWPATLVQPVGSPLSLECTVEGTSNPNLYWYRQAAGRGLQLLFYSVGIGQISSEVPQNLSASRPQDRQFILSSKKLLLSDSGFYLCAWSPGLYGYTFGSGTRLTVV.

Only a few counts were recorded for this clone. The chain carries TRBV19 and TRBJ1-3; no definite D call. Trimming stripped 5 bases from V and 0 bases from J, with 8 bases between. The CDR3 consists of 14 residues. Germline V gene data show CDR1 as LNHDA and CDR2 as SQIVND (reference sequence). The CDR3 region has the DNA TGTGCCAGTAGTCGGGTGGGCTCTGGAAACACCATATATTTT. Amino acids: CASSRVGSGNTIYF.

This clone has just a few counts. The chain joins TRBV4-1 to TRBJ2-1; weak D call: TRBD2 (6 bases). In germline, CDR1 is MGHRA, CDR2 YSYEKL. Trimming pared 4 bases from V and 4 bases from J, leaving 11 bases between. CDR3 length: 14 amino acids. DNA of the CDR3: TGCGCCAGCAGCCCAGTTGGGAGGTACAATGAGCAGTTCTTC. Protein: CASSPVGRYNEQFF.

The chain joins TRBV11-3 to TRBJ2-5; 7 bases line up with TRBD1. CDR1 is SGHNT and CDR2 is YENEEA in the germline V gene. With 1 base clipped from V and 3 bases from J, the junction kept 2 bases outside the gene matches. CDR3 length: 14 amino acids. The CDR3 region has the DNA TGTGCCAGCAGCTTAGGACAGGGAGAAGAGACCCAGTACTTC. Its protein product is CASSLGQGEETQYF.

The genes are TRBV28 and TRBJ1-4; 10 bases fit TRBD1. The J segment lost 7 bases and the V segment lost 4 bases, leaving 3 bases of the junction unmatched. Germline V lookup: CDR1 MDHEN, CDR2 SYDVKM. The CDR3 contains 14 residues. For the CDR3, the DNA is TGTGCCAGCAGTTCCGGACAGGGGGGTGAAAAACTGTTTTTT. Translating it yields CASSSGQGGEKLFF.

The chain employs TRBV27 and TRBJ2-3; D gene ambiguous. CDR1 is MNHEY and CDR2 is SMNVEV in the germline V gene (reference sequence). With 0 bases removed from V and 10 bases from J, the gap between germline ends came to 20 bases. This CDR3 is 16 amino acids long. The CDR3 spells CASSLSAGRLPLSQYF. DNA of the CDR3: TGTGCCAGCAGTTTATCCGCCGGCCGACTTCCTCTGTCGCAGTATTTT.

This clone has more than one count but fewer than ten. The CDR3 DNA reads as TGTGCCAGCAGCCTACTAAGCGGCCAAGAGACCCAGTACTTC. This encodes CASSLLSGQETQYF. V is TRBV3-1 (or the pseudogene TRBV3-2) and J is TRBJ2-5, with a possible D match to TRBD2 (5 bases). The CDR3 spans 14 residues. Germline V CDR1 and CDR2: LGHDT, YNNKEL (reference sequence). Trimming pared 4 bases from V and 1 base from J, leaving 10 bases between.

This clone was seen once. The chain recombines TRBV11-1 with TRBJ2-2; no definite D call. CDR3 length: 14 amino acids. CDR1 SGHAT and CDR2 FQDESV come from the germline V gene (reference sequence). With 3 bases removed from V and 3 bases from J, the gap between germline ends came to 8 bases. The CDR3 DNA follows: TGTGCCAGCAGCTTCGACCGGGACACCGGGGAGCTGTTTTTT. The encoded protein is CASSFDRDTGELFF.

The chain combines TRBV6-1 with TRBJ1-2; weak D call: TRBD1 (5 bases). V lost 8 bases to trimming and J lost 8 bases, with 15 bases between them. Germline-derived CDR1 and CDR2 are MNHNS and SASEGT. The CDR3 consists of 12 residues. CDR3 nucleotide sequence: TGTGCCAGCTGTGGGGCCCGGTTCGGCTACACCTTC. The encoded protein is CASCGARFGYTF.

The rearrangement joins TRBV6-2 or TRBV6-3 to TRBJ2-1, with D tentatively TRBD1 (5 bases). V was clipped by 0 bases and J by 7 bases, with 16 bases between them. There are 16 residues in the CDR3. Germline CDR1 is MNHEY and CDR2 is SVGEGT. The CDR3 nucleotides are TGTGCCAGCAGTTACTCGCTAAGGGGCGTAGTAAATGAGCAGTTCTTC. Translation gives CASSYSLRGVVNEQFF.

The chain is built from TRBV11-2 and TRBJ1-1; possible D gene TRBD1, 5 bases. CDR3 size: 14 residues. The ends were cut back, 1 base at V and 2 bases at J, with 8 bases in the middle. Germline V gene lookup returns CDR1 SGHAT and CDR2 FQNNGV. The CDR3 region is CASSLGGPNTEAFF. The CDR3 DNA sequence: TGTGCCAGCAGCTTAGGGGGCCCCAACACTGAAGCTTTCTTT.

The rearrangement uses TRBV10-3 and TRBJ2-1; 7 bases agree with TRBD2. The CDR3 contains 14 residues. Trimming cost V 2 bases and J 6 bases; bases outside gene matches: 4. Germline V gene sequence: CDR1 ENHRY, CDR2 SYGVKD. CDR3 in amino acids: CAISEERDLNEQFF. The CDR3 DNA reads as TGTGCCATCAGTGAGGAGCGGGACCTCAATGAGCAGTTCTTC.

The chain employs TRBV19 and TRBJ1-2; 8 bases fit TRBD1. In germline, CDR1 is LNHDA, CDR2 SQIVND (reference sequence). The CDR3 length is 14 residues. Trimming took 5 bases from V and 4 from J; bases not matched to a gene: 6. The CDR3, as DNA: TGTGCCAGTAGTGCCGCAGGGGGCCCCTATGGCTACACCTTC. Protein product: CASSAAGGPYGYTF.

This chain joins TRBV5-1 and TRBJ2-7, with 7 bases matching TRBD1. The CDR3 loop spans 14 amino acids. Trimming at V came to 4 bases and at J to 3 bases, leaving 7 bases not matched to a gene. Per the germline V gene, CDR1 is SGHRS and CDR2 is YFSETQ. CDR3 bases: TGCGCCAGCAGCCTCGGGGACAGAATCTACGAGCAGTACTTC. Translation: CASSLGDRIYEQYF. Variable domain in full (rest from reference TRBV5-1 and TRBJ2-7): KAGVTQTPRYLIKTRGQQVTLSCSPISGHRSVSWYQQTPGQGLQFLFEYFSETQRNKGNFPGRFSGRQFSNSRSEMNVSTLELGDSALYLCASSLGDRIYEQYFGPGTRLTVT.

The chain has TRBV5-1 and TRBJ2-1; D gene ambiguous. Germline V gene lookup returns CDR1 SGHRS and CDR2 YFSETQ. CDR3 length: 14 amino acids. V lost 5 bases and J 0 bases, leaving 9 bases between the germline ends. CDR3 nucleotide sequence: TGCGCCAGCAGTCTCCCGAGCTCCTACAATGAGCAGTTCTTC. Its protein is CASSLPSSYNEQFF.

This clone has only a few counts. This sequence joins TRBV5-6 and TRBJ1-5; TRBD1 matches at 7 bases. The J segment lost 3 bases and the V segment lost 2 bases, leaving 2 bases of the junction unmatched. Germline V gene sequence: CDR1 SGHDT, CDR2 YYEEEE. This CDR3 spans 14 amino acids. CDR3 in DNA: TGTGCCAGCAGCTTTACAGGGGTCAATCAGCCCCAGCATTTT. It yields the protein CASSFTGVNQPQHF.

The chain employs TRBV29-1 and TRBJ2-7, with 10 bases lining up with TRBD1. This CDR3 comprises 13 residues. CDR1 and CDR2 (germline): SQVTM, ANQGSEA. Trimming at V came to 5 bases and at J to 3 bases, leaving 4 bases not matched to a gene. In nucleotides, the CDR3 is TGCAGCGTTAGGGGACAGGGGAACTACGAGCAGTACTTC. Amino acids: CSVRGQGNYEQYF.

The V call is TRBV5-1, the J call TRBJ1-1; tentatively, D is TRBD1 (5 bases). The CDR3 length is 13 residues. Germline loops: CDR1 SGHRS, CDR2 YFSETQ. The germline V and J ends were trimmed by 4 bases and 1 base, with 8 bases remaining between them. This CDR3 reads CASSNQGNTEAFF. CDR3 coding DNA: TGCGCCAGCAGCAACCAGGGGAACACTGAAGCTTTCTTT.

J is TRBJ1-4 and V is TRBV28; TRBD1 might be the D (5 bases). Germline CDR1 reads MDHEN; CDR2 reads SYDVKM. The CDR3 spans 14 residues. V was cut by 5 bases and J by 8 bases, with 15 bases left in between. DNA of the CDR3: TGTGCCAGCAGTCTCGCGGGGGGGAGCGAAAAACTGTTTTTT. Protein: CASSLAGGSEKLFF.